This T cell receptor beta chain comes out of a study of shared clonotypes between healthy human individuals. Study results and caveats: Richness estimates generally favored naive over memory subsets.

The length of the CDR3 is 13 residues. Trimming removed 4 bases from V and 0 bases from J, with 4 bases in between. Germline CDR1 reads SGHAT; CDR2 reads FQNNGV. With regard to this clone: The antigen remains undetermined. The sample holds other DNA sequences that translate to the same CDR3.

Across several immunoSEQ plates, the genomic DNA of each subset was split evenly. Measured with immunoSEQ multiplex PCR; TCRdb has only the in-frame clones, and not every one. The table has approximately 1,500,000 clones, over 95% seen once; the top ten hold approximately 1.2%. The receptor's source is a young man in good health. Sequencing was carried out using naive CD4+ T cells sorted from blood. Subset meaning: CD45RA+ positively selected. The chain is built from TRBV11-2 and TRBJ1-5; D not certain. The CDR3 coding sequence is TGTGCCAGCAGCTCTAATAGCAATCAGCCCCAGCATTTT. This gives the protein CASSSNSNQPQHF. Looking up the rest from reference TRBV11-2 and TRBJ1-5 gives the full variable domain: EAGVAQSPRYKIIEKRQSVAFWCNPISGHATLYWYQQILGQGPKLLIQFQNNGVVDDSQLPKDRFSAERLKGVDSTLKIQPAKLEDSAVYLCASSSNSNQPQHFGDGTRLSIL.